Following are 15 T cell receptor beta chains from one sample sequenced in a study of T cells after yellow fever vaccination. Via MiXCR, TCRdb re-called the 5' RACE reads, giving one row per CDR3 protein. The top ten clones hold 15% to 20% of a sample with 500,000 to 650,000 distinct CDR3 sequences, approximately 16% of them seen once. The sequencing used PBMCs, collected around 5 days after the first yellow fever vaccination. These receptors originate from a man aged 18 to 35 who received the YFV17D yellow fever vaccine.

The rearrangement uses TRBV6-2 or TRBV6-3 and TRBJ1-6; no clear D gene. In germline, CDR1 is MNHEY, CDR2 SVGEGT. CDR3 length: 17 amino acids. V was cut by 6 bases and J by 5 bases, with 20 bases left in between. The CDR3 bases are TGTGCCAGCAGGGATGAACGGCAGAGACTGAATAATTCACCCCTCCACTTT. It yields the protein CASRDERQRLNNSPLHF.

This chain links TRBV18 with TRBJ2-4; D is uncertain. Germline CDR1 and CDR2: KGHSH and LQKENI. The CDR3 spans 15 residues. Trimming took 0 bases from V and 8 from J, leaving 14 bases between them. The DNA of the CDR3 is TGTGCCAGCTCACCACCGTCCCGCGTTTCAGACATTCAGTACTTC. Its protein product is CASSPPSRVSDIQYF.

This clonotype was found many times. V is TRBV27 and J is TRBJ2-7; TRBD2 matches at 8 bases. This CDR3 comprises 13 residues. J gave up 4 bases and V 7 bases, and 6 bases lay outside the gene matches. Germline V lookup: CDR1 MNHEY, CDR2 SMNVEV (reference sequence). The CDR3 region has the DNA TGTGCCAGCAACGATGGCGGGGGGTACGAGCAGTACGTC. Translating gives CASNDGGGYEQYV.

This clonotype was detected only a few times. The chain employs TRBV15 and TRBJ2-3; D is undetermined. The CDR3 has 13 amino acids. Trimming pared 0 bases from V and 4 bases from J, leaving 5 bases between. Looked up from germline, CDR1 is LNHNV and CDR2 is YYDKDF (reference sequence). The CDR3 nucleotides read TGTGCCACCAGCAGAGATAACGCAGATACGCAGTATTTT. This gives the protein CATSRDNADTQYF.

This rearrangement joins TRBV19 to TRBJ1-4, with D possibly TRBD1 on 5 matching bases. Trimming pared 7 bases from V and 7 bases from J, leaving 13 bases between. The CDR3 totals 13 residues. Germline CDR1 is LNHDA and CDR2 is SQIVND (reference sequence). The CDR3 nucleotides are TGTGCCAGTACTGTGCAGGGTGGTGAAAAACTGTTTTTT. Its translation: CASTVQGGEKLFF.

This chain connects TRBV6-2 or TRBV6-3 to TRBJ2-3, with D hard to call. Looked up from germline, CDR1 is MNHEY and CDR2 is SVGEGT. The CDR3 has 12 residues. V was shortened by 5 bases and J by 14 bases, with 17 bases between the two germline ends. In nucleotides, the CDR3 is TGTGCCAGCAGTCAGCTTCCCCGGCCGACGTATTTT. Amino acid sequence: CASSQLPRPTYF.

The V gene is TRBV7-2, the J gene TRBJ2-1; D might be TRBD2 (5 bases). The V and J ends lost 4 bases and 4 bases respectively, with 14 bases between them. The germline V gene has CDR1 SGHTA and CDR2 FQGNSA. The CDR3 spans 15 residues. CDR3 bases: TGTGCCAGCAGCTCCTGGGCCGGGGTATACAATGAGCAGTTCTTC. It translates to CASSSWAGVYNEQFF.

This clonotype has ten or more counts. The chain has TRBV4-1 and TRBJ2-5; D is uncertain. The V gene's germline CDR1 is MGHRA and CDR2 YSYEKL. The V end lost 4 bases, the J end lost 2 bases, and 8 bases lay between the germline ends. The length of the CDR3 is 13 residues. CDR3 bases: TGCGCCAGCAGCCGGTTGGGGCAAGAGACCCAGTACTTC. Its translation is CASSRLGQETQYF.

This clonotype was detected a few times. This CDR3 is CASSFERSSYEQYF. CDR3 bases: TGCGCCAGCAGCTTTGAAAGAAGCTCCTACGAGCAGTACTTC. V is TRBV5-1 and J is TRBJ2-7; D gene unclear. Germline V gives CDR1 SGHRS, CDR2 YFSETQ. The length of the CDR3 is 14 residues. Trimming stripped 2 bases from V and 0 bases from J, with 9 bases between.

This clonotype has more than one count but fewer than ten. This chain links TRBV15 with TRBJ2-7; a weak D match, TRBD2 (5 bases). The CDR3 is 17 amino acids. CDR1 and CDR2 (germline): LNHNV, YYDKDF (reference sequence). V lost 0 bases to trimming and J lost 3 bases, with 18 bases between them. CDR3 bases: TGTGCCACCAGCAGAGAACGGGCGTCGGGATCAAGCTACGAGCAGTACGTC. Protein product: CATSRERASGSSYEQYV.

The chain combines TRBV4-3 with TRBJ2-1; 8 bases agree with TRBD2. The CDR3 is 16 amino acids. The trim removed 4 bases at V and 4 bases at J, leaving 9 bases unmatched. From germline, CDR1 is LGHNA and CDR2 YSLEER. The CDR3 reads CASSREGGTRYNEQFF. The CDR3 nucleotides read TGCGCCAGCAGCCGGGAGGGCGGGACTAGATACAATGAGCAGTTCTTC.

There are a few counts of this clonotype. This rearrangement joins TRBV4-1 to TRBJ1-2; tentatively, D is TRBD1 (6 bases). The germline V gene has CDR1 MGHRA and CDR2 YSYEKL. V was trimmed by 4 bases and J by 2 bases, leaving 17 bases between them. CDR3 length equals 16 residues. This chain's CDR3 is CASSPSRGQGNYGYTF. CDR3 DNA: TGCGCCAGCAGCCCTTCAAGGGGACAAGGGAACTATGGCTACACCTTC.

V is TRBV4-2 and J is TRBJ2-1, with D uncertain. V lost 4 bases and J lost 6, with 16 bases in between. Per germline, CDR1 LGHNA and CDR2 YNFKEQ. This CDR3 is 15 amino acids long. CDR3 protein: CASSLMDPAGNEQFF. The CDR3 DNA sequence: TGTGCCAGCAGCCTAATGGATCCGGCCGGCAATGAGCAGTTCTTC.

This clonotype occurred a few times. CDR3 DNA sequence: TGTGCCAGCAGCGTAGCTAATGCGGATAGGGAGACCCAGTACTTC. Protein sequence: CASSVANADRETQYF. J is TRBJ2-5 and V is TRBV9; D unclear. Germline lookup yields CDR1 SGDLS and CDR2 YYNGEE. V gave up 0 bases and J gave up 5 bases, with 14 bases separating them. This CDR3 has 15 residues. Variable domain in full (rest from reference TRBV9 and TRBJ2-5): DSGVTQTPKHLITATGQRVTLRCSPRSGDLSVYWYQQSLDQGLQFLIQYYNGEERAKGNILERFSAQQFPDLHSELNLSSLELGDSALYFCASSVANADRETQYFGPGTRLLVL.

The chain combines TRBV12-3 or TRBV12-4 with TRBJ2-1; 11 nucleotides line up with TRBD2. J lost 6 bases, V lost 2 bases, and 3 bases had no gene match. CDR3 length equals 15 residues. The CDR3 protein is CASSLNSGGANEQFF. Written as DNA, the CDR3 is TGTGCCAGCAGTTTAAATAGCGGGGGGGCCAATGAGCAGTTCTTC.